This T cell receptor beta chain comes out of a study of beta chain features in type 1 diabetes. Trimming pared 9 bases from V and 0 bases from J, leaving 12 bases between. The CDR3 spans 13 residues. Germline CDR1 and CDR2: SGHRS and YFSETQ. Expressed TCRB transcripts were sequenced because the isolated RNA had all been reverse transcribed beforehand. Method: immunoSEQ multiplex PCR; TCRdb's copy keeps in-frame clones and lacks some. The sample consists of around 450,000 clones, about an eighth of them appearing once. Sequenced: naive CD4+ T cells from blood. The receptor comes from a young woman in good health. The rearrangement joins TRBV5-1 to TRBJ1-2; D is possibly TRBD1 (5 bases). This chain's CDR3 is CATRDVANYGYTF. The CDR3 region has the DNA TGCGCCACCCGGGACGTAGCTAACTATGGCTACACCTTC.